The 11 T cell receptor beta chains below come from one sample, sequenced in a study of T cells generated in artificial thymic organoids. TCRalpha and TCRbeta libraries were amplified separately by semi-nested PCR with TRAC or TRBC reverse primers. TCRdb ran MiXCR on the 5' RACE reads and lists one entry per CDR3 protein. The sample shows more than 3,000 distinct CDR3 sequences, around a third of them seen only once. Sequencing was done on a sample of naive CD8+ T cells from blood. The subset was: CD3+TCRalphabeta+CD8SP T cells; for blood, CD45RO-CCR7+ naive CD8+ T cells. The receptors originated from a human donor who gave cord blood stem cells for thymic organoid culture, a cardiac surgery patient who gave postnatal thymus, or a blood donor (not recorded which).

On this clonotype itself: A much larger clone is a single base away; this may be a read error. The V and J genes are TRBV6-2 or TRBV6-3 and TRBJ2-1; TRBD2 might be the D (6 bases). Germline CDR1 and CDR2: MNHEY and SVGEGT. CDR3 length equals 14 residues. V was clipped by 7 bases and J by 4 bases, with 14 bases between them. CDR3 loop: CASTYGGLYNEQFF. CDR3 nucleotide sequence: TGTGCCAGCACCTACGGGGGACTGTACAATGAGCAGTTCTTC.

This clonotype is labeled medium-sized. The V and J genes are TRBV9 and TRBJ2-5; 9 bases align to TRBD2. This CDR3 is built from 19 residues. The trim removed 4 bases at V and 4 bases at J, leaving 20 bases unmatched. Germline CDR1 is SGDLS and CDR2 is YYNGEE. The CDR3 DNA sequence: TGTGCCAGCAGCTCACACCTCTATTCAGCGGGGGGATTGGGAGAGACCCAGTACTTC. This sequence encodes CASSSHLYSAGGLGETQYF. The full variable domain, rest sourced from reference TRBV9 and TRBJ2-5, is DSGVTQTPKHLITATGQRVTLRCSPRSGDLSVYWYQQSLDQGLQFLIQYYNGEERAKGNILERFSAQQFPDLHSELNLSSLELGDSALYFCASSSHLYSAGGLGETQYFGPGTRLLVL.

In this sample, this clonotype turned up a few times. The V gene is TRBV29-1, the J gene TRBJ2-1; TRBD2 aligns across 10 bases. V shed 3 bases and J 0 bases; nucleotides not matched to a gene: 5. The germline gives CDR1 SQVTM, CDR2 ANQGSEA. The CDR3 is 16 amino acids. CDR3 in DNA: TGCAGCGTTGACGGACTAGCGGAGAGCTCCTACAATGAGCAGTTCTTC. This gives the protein CSVDGLAESSYNEQFF.

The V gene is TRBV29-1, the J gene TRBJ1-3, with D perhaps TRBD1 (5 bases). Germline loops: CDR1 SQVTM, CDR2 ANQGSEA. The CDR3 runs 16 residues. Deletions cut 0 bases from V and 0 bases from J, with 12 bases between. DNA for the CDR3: TGCAGCGTTGAAGAAGAAAGGCAGGGCTCTGGAAACACCATATATTTT. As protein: CSVEEERQGSGNTIYF.

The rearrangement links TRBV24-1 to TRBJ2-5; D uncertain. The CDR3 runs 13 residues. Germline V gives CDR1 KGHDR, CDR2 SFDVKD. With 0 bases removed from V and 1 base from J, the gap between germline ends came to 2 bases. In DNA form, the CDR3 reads TGTGCCACCAGTGATTTGATCCAAGAGACCCAGTACTTC. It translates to CATSDLIQETQYF.

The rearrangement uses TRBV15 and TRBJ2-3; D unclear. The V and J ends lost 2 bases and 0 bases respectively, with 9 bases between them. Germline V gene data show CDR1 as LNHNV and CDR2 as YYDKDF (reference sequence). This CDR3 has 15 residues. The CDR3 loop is CATSRLPQSTDTQYF. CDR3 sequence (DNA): TGTGCCACCAGCAGACTGCCCCAAAGCACAGATACGCAGTATTTT.

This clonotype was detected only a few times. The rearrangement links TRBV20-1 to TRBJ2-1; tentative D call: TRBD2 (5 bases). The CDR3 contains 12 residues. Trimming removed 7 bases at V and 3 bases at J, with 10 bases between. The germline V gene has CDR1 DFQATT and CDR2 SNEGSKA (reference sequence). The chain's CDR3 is CSGLRDYNEQFF. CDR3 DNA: TGCAGTGGCCTGAGGGACTACAATGAGCAGTTCTTC.

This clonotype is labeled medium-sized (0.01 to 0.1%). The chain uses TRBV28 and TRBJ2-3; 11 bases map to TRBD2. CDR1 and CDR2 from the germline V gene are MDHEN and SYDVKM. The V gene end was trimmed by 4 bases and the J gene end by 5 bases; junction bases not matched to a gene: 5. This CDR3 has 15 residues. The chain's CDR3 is CASSSTGLAVDTQYF. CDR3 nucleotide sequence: TGTGCCAGCAGTTCAACGGGACTAGCGGTAGATACGCAGTATTTT.

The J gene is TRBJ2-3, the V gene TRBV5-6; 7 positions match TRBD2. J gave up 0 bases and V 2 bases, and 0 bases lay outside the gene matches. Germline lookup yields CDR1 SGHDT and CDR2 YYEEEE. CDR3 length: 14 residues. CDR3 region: CASSFSGSTDTQYF. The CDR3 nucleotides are TGTGCCAGCAGCTTTAGCGGGAGCACAGATACGCAGTATTTT.

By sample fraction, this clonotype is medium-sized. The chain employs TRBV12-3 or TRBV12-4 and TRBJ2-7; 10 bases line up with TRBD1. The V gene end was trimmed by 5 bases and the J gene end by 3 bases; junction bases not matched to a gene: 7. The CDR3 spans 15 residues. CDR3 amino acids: CASSSRDRGNYEQYF. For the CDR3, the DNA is TGTGCCAGCAGTAGCCGGGACAGGGGAAACTACGAGCAGTACTTC.

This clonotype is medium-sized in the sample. Here the CDR3 reads CASSEGQGYDEQFF. CDR3 sequence (DNA): TGCGCCAGCAGTGAGGGACAGGGGTACGATGAGCAGTTCTTC. The rearrangement joins TRBV10-1 to TRBJ2-1; 9 bases are a match to TRBD1. Germline V gene lookup returns CDR1 WNHNN and CDR2 SYGVQD (reference sequence). Unmatched junction bases numbered 4, after V lost 2 bases and J lost 8 bases. The CDR3 extends over 14 amino acids.